What follows describes a single T cell receptor (beta chain). Unique molecular identifiers were added to individual cDNA molecules. MiXCR, run by TCRdb on the 5' RACE reads, gives a single entry per CDR3 protein. The table has 25,000 to 30,000 distinct CDR3 sequences, about 5% seen once. V shed 5 bases and J 2 bases; nucleotides not matched to a gene: 12. The CDR3 is 17 amino acids. Germline loops: CDR1 SGHAT, CDR2 FQNNGV. The data originate from a study of early T cells in non-severe SARS-CoV-2 infection. The chain recombines TRBV11-2 with TRBJ2-3; 8 nucleotides align to TRBD1. Sequenced material: whole blood. The TCR originated in an adult who was a healthcare worker with PCR-confirmed SARS-CoV-2 infection or an uninfected control (not recorded which). CDR3 protein: CASSPRWQGAYTDTQYF. CDR3 DNA: TGTGCCAGCAGCCCCCGGTGGCAGGGGGCTTACACAGATACGCAGTATTTT.